The clone carrying this T cell receptor (beta chain) was observed many times. Antigen unknown. This sample was included in a study of metastatic and nonmetastatic thyroid tumors. Study details: The authors compared repertoires across blood and tumor or nodule tissue from malignant and benign thyroid patients.

V was shortened by 3 bases and J by 5 bases, with 19 bases between the two germline ends. The CDR3 length is 16 residues. Germline V gene data show CDR1 as MDHEN and CDR2 as SYDVKM. Not a single patient had been given any form of treatment at any point before undergoing thyroid surgery. Original processing notes: In papillary thyroid cancer, a distant-metastasis classifier was built using CDR3 differences across clinicopathological groups. TCRdb used MiXCR to call clones anew from the PCR reads. The V and J calls and clone size are TCRdb's, not the authors'. The sample shows fewer than 4,500 clones, around 23% of them seen only once. Study observations and caveats: Benign nodules were reported to have significantly lower TCR beta diversity than malignant thyroid tumors, in blood and tumor.

Sample: tumor tissue. The sequence was obtained from a male donor with papillary thyroid cancer or a benign thyroid nodule (not recorded which). Some clones in this sample may be carry-over from other donors' samples. This chain uses TRBV28 with TRBJ2-5; TRBD2 is a possible D gene (5 bases). This chain's CDR3 is CASSFLASTEEETQYF. The CDR3, as DNA: TGTGCCAGCAGTTTTTTAGCGTCTACGGAGGAGGAGACCCAGTACTTC.